The rows below give T cell receptor beta chains drawn from one sample of a study of blood T cells in healthy people across ages. From the 5' RACE reads, TCRdb called clonotypes with MiXCR, one entry per CDR3 protein. The table includes around 1,000,000 distinct CDR3 sequences, under 30% detected once. These data also featured in a second study, about T cells of mothers and their children.

The sample was blood. These receptors came from a girl aged 2-10 years in good health. Each CDR3 is given with its conserved first and last residue. The order of the fields is V gene, CDR3 length, clone size, J gene, CDR3 protein. Not every row has a clone size; where given, it reads once, few, many or a size class.

V: TRBV12-3/TRBV12-4
length: 14
size: .
J: TRBJ2-7
CDR3: CASRNSGTPTEQYF

V: TRBV6-1
length: 13
size: few
J: TRBJ1-1
CDR3: CASRLQGSAEASF

V: TRBV7-3
length: 14
size: few
J: TRBJ2-1
CDR3: CASSLAAGYDEQFF

V: TRBV5-1
length: 16
size: few
J: TRBJ2-3
CDR3: CASSLGGLIRSDTQYF

V: TRBV9
length: 15
size: few
J: TRBJ1-1
CDR3: CASSAETGGFTEAFF

V: TRBV12-3/TRBV12-4
length: 11
size: .
J: TRBJ1-1
CDR3: CASSLDTKAFF

V: TRBV7-2
length: 18
size: .
J: TRBJ2-7
CDR3: CASSYAALAADRSYEQYF

V: TRBV5-1
length: 15
size: .
J: TRBJ2-6
CDR3: CASSQSSGGANVLTF

V: TRBV5-6
length: 12
size: .
J: TRBJ2-7
CDR3: CASSSDLDEQYF

V: TRBV28
length: 13
size: .
J: TRBJ2-3
CDR3: CASSGTGEDTQYF

V: TRBV7-6
length: 11
size: many
J: TRBJ1-6
CDR3: CASSLVSPLHF

V: TRBV12-3/TRBV12-4
length: 15
size: few
J: TRBJ2-7
CDR3: CASSFPTGINHEQYF

V: TRBV20-1
length: 13
size: .
J: .
CDR3: CSAKGQGIDEQYF

V: TRBV20-1
length: 15
size: .
J: TRBJ2-5
CDR3: CSARSLWLVQETQYF

V: TRBV4-2
length: 15
size: .
J: TRBJ2-5
CDR3: CASSQDDQAQETQYF

V: TRBV24-1
length: 14
size: .
J: TRBJ1-2
CDR3: CATSGLQGNYGYTF

V: TRBV2
length: 15
size: few
J: TRBJ1-2
CDR3: CASEGSIEANYGHTF

V: TRBV7-9
length: 13
size: .
J: TRBJ2-7
CDR3: CASTPDSNYEQYF

V: TRBV11-3
length: 16
size: few
J: TRBJ2-1
CDR3: CASSFLIGSTNNEQFF

V: TRBV29-1
length: 16
size: few
J: TRBJ2-1
CDR3: CSVEGGGLAGGNEQFF

V: TRBV4-3
length: 16
size: .
J: TRBJ2-7
CDR3: CASSQDRRTAGYEQYF

V: TRBV3-1
length: 12
size: few
J: TRBJ1-3
CDR3: CASSQMGNTIYF

V: TRBV29-1
length: 15
size: .
J: TRBJ2-3
CDR3: CSVNRLAGDTDTQYF

V: TRBV2
length: 16
size: .
J: TRBJ1-2
CDR3: CASSEGSGQGFYGYTF

V: TRBV12-3/TRBV12-4
length: 15
size: few
J: TRBJ1-4
CDR3: CASSYYPGNNEKLFF

V: TRBV2
length: 13
size: .
J: TRBJ1-6
CDR3: CASGGQMDSPLHF

V: TRBV11-2
length: 15
size: .
J: TRBJ2-3
CDR3: CASSRERGMGDTQYF

V: TRBV4-1
length: 14
size: .
J: TRBJ2-7
CDR3: CASSQAPRTYEQYF

V: TRBV3-1
length: 17
size: .
J: TRBJ2-5
CDR3: CASSQGRAGAGGETQYF

V: TRBV5-1
length: 15
size: few
J: TRBJ2-5
CDR3: CASSFRDSSQETQYF

V: TRBV19
length: 13
size: .
J: TRBJ2-1
CDR3: CASSPGLLNEQFF

V: TRBV7-2
length: 15
size: .
J: TRBJ1-1
CDR3: CASSPLLGARTEAFF

V: TRBV4-3
length: 18
size: .
J: TRBJ2-7
CDR3: CASSQGQLLLYFFYEQYF

V: TRBV29-1
length: 13
size: few
J: TRBJ1-4
CDR3: CSVADRGSEKLFF

V: TRBV15
length: 18
size: few
J: TRBJ1-1
CDR3: CATSRDRMGVGMNTEAFF

V: TRBV11-3
length: 15
size: .
J: TRBJ2-2
CDR3: CASSLKRGGTGELFF

V: TRBV29-1
length: 13
size: few
J: TRBJ2-5
CDR3: CSVLPWTEETQYF

V: TRBV29-1
length: 14
size: .
J: TRBJ2-1
CDR3: CSVALTGGYNEQFF

V: TRBV7-9
length: 15
size: .
J: .
CDR3: CASSFIGRDALEQFF

V: TRBV5-6
length: 17
size: .
J: TRBJ1-1
CDR3: CASSPRQGEASNTEAFF

V: TRBV5-1
length: 18
size: few
J: TRBJ2-5
CDR3: CASSLVVATGSAQETQYF

V: TRBV28
length: 15
size: .
J: .
CDR3: CASSLFSLGSYEQYF

V: TRBV5-1
length: 16
size: .
J: TRBJ2-1
CDR3: CASNQLRDRGHNEQFF

V: TRBV11-2
length: 15
size: .
J: TRBJ1-1
CDR3: CASSLVGAWNTEAFF

V: TRBV13
length: 15
size: once
J: TRBJ2-5
CDR3: CASSLRSILQETQYF

V: TRBV7-2
length: 15
size: .
J: TRBJ2-5
CDR3: CASSRVGGMSETQYF

V: TRBV28
length: 17
size: .
J: TRBJ2-7
CDR3: CASSQRGGGLLSYEQYF

V: TRBV20-1
length: 12
size: .
J: TRBJ1-2
CDR3: CTYRGQYYGYTF

V: TRBV19
length: 15
size: few
J: TRBJ1-1
CDR3: CASSIRTEQNTEAFF

V: TRBV3-1
length: 18
size: .
J: TRBJ2-3
CDR3: CASSHGFPSGTNTDTQYF